This section outlines one T cell receptor (beta chain) sequence together with its context. The target antigen is unknown. The repertoire was sequenced with immunoSEQ multiplex PCR; TCRdb's copy has only in-frame clones and lacks some. The table has tens of thousands of clones, roughly nine tenths seen once; the top ten hold roughly 2.6%. The data belong to a study of graft-versus-host responses after intestinal transplantation. Across the study: Recipients had transplants, and these were multivisceral, liver-intestinal, or isolated intestinal. Study outcomes and limitations: The recipient marrow held GvH clones, and some of them showed up first in ileum or blood. Peak levels of circulating GvH clones tracked with early post-transplant HvG declines. Graft-donor T cell macrochimerism in patients accompanied high graft-versus-host to host-versus-graft clonal ratios in allografts.

V trimming: 6 bases; J trimming: 8 bases; junction bases outside the gene matches: 13. Germline lookup yields CDR1 GTSNPN and CDR2 SVGIG (reference sequence). This CDR3 comprises 15 residues. The chain uses TRBV30 and TRBJ1-2, with TRBD1 matching over 12 bases. Sequencing was performed on unstimulated CD8+ T cells sorted from spleen or lymph node cells, taken before intestinal transplant. This TCR was recovered from a human donor who received an intestinal transplant. CDR3 DNA: TGTGCCTGCCCGAGGACGGGACAGGGGGCGGGAGGCTACACCTTC. It specifies CACPRTGQGAGGYTF.